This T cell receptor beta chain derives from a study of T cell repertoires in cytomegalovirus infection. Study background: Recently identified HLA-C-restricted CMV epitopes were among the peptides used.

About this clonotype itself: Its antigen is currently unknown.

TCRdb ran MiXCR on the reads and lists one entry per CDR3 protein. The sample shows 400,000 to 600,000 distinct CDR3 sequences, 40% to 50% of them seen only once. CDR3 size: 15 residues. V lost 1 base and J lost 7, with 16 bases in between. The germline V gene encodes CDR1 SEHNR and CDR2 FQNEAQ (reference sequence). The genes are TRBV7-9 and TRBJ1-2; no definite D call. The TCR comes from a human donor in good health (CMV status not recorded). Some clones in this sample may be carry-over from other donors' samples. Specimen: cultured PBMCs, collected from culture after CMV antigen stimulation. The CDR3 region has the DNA TGTGCCAGCAGCTTAGGGGAAGAGACCTACCGTGGCTACACCTTC. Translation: CASSLGEETYRGYTF. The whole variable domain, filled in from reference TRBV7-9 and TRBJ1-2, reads DTGVSQNPRHKITKRGQNVTFRCDPISEHNRLYWYRQTLGQGPEFLTYFQNEAQLEKSRLLSDRFSAERPKGSFSTLEIQRTEQGDSAMYLCASSLGEETYRGYTFGSGTRLTVV.